The entry that follows covers one T cell receptor beta chain sequence. What it binds is unknown. Primers: 60 Vbeta forward and 13 Jbeta reverse. TCRdb's table, derived via immunoSEQ multiplex PCR, lists solely in-frame clones and lacks some. The profile shows approximately 81,000 clones, about three quarters of them singletons. CDR1 and CDR2 (germline): SGHNT, YENEEA. This CDR3 has 17 amino acids. Germline trimming cut 4 bases from V and 9 bases from J; bases unmatched to any gene: 12. The entry originates in a study of cytomegalovirus exposure and HLA in healthy donors. In the study overall: HLA-typed donors were the source of around 85 million unique TCRs held in an early data release. Study observations and caveats: Published work reported that the classifier diagnosed cytomegalovirus status with high specificity and sensitivity. In an earlier analysis, most TCR beta V segments were productive about 90% or about 30% of the time.

Source material: PBMCs. The rearrangement uses TRBV11-3 and TRBJ2-1; TRBD2 matches at 13 bases. The sequence derives from a man in his fifties or sixties in good health and CMV-seropositive. The CDR3 sequence is CASSSDPGLAGILEQFF. CDR3 sequence (DNA): TGTGCCAGCAGCTCCGACCCGGGACTAGCGGGAATTCTTGAGCAGTTCTTC.